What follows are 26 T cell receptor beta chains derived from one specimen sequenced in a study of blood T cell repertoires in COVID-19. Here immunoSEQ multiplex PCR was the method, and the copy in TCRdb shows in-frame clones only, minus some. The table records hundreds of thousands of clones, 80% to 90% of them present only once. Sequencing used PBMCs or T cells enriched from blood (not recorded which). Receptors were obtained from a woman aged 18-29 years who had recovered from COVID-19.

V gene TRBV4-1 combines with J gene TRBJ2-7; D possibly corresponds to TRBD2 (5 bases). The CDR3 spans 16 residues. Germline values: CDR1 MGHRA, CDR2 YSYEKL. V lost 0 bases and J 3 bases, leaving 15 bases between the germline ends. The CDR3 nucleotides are TGCGCCAGCAGCCAAGATTTCGGGAACCCCCTCTACGAGCAGTACTTC. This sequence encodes CASSQDFGNPLYEQYF.

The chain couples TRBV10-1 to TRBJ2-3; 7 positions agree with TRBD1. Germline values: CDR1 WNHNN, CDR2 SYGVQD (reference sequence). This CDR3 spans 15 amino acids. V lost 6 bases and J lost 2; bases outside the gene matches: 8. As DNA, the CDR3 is TGCGCCAGCAGGTCCCCGGGACAGATCACAGATACGCAGTATTTT. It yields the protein CASRSPGQITDTQYF.

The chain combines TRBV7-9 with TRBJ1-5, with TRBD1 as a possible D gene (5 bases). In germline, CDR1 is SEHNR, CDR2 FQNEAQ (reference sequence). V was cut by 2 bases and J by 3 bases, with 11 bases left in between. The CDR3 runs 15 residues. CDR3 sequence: CASSLSGGDNQPQHF. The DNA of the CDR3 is TGTGCCAGCAGCTTATCGGGAGGGGACAATCAGCCCCAGCATTTT.

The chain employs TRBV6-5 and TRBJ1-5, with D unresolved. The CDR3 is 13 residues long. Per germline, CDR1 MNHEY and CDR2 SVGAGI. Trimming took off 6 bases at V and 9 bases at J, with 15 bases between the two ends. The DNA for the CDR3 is TGTGCCAGCAGCAAAGAGGCAGCCGCGCCCCAGCATTTT. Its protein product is CASSKEAAAPQHF.

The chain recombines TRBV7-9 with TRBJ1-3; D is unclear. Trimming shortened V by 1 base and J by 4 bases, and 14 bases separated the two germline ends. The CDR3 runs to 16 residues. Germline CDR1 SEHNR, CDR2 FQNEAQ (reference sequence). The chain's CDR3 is CASSLDTTWMGNTIYF. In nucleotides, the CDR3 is TGTGCCAGCAGCTTAGATACTACCTGGATGGGAAACACCATATATTTT.

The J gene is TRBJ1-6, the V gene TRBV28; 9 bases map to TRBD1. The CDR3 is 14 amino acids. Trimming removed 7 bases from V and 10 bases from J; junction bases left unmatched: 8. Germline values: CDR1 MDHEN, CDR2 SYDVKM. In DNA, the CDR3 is TGTGCCAGCAACCGCGACAGGGGGTGGTCACCCCTCCACTTT. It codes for CASNRDRGWSPLHF.

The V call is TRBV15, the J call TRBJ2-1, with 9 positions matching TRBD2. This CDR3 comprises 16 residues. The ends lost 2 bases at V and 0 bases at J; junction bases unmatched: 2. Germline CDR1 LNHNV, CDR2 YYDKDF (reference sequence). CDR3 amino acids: CATSRLSGSSYNEQFF. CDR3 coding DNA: TGTGCCACCAGCAGACTTAGCGGGAGCTCCTACAATGAGCAGTTCTTC. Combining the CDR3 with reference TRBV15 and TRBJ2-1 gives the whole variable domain DAMVIQNPRYQVTQFGKPVTLSCSQTLNHNVMYWYQQKSSQAPKLLFHYYDKDFNNEADTPDNFQSRRPNTSFCFLDIRSPGLGDTAMYLCATSRLSGSSYNEQFFGPGTRLTVL.

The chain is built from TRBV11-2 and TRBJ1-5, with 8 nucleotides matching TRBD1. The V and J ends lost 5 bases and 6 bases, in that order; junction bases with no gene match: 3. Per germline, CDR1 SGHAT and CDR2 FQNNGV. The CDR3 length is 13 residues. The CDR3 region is CASSPDRGQPQHF. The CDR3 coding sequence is TGTGCCAGCAGCCCCGACAGGGGTCAGCCCCAGCATTTT. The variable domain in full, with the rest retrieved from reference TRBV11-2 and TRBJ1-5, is EAGVAQSPRYKIIEKRQSVAFWCNPISGHATLYWYQQILGQGPKLLIQFQNNGVVDDSQLPKDRFSAERLKGVDSTLKIQPAKLEDSAVYLCASSPDRGQPQHFGDGTRLSIL.

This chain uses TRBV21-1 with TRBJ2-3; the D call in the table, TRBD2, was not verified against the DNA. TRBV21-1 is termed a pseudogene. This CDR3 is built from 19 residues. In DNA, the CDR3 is TGTGCCAGCAGCAAAACGCTTTTTCGGTACGGGAGGGTGCCTGATACGCAGTATTTT. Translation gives CASSKTLFRYGRVPDTQYF.

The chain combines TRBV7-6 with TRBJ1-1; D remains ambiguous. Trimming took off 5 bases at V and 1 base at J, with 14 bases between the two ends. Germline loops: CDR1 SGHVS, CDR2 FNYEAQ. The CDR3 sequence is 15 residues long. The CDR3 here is CASSPLNPGNTEAFF. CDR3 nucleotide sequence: TGTGCCAGCAGCCCACTGAACCCTGGGAACACTGAAGCTTTCTTT.

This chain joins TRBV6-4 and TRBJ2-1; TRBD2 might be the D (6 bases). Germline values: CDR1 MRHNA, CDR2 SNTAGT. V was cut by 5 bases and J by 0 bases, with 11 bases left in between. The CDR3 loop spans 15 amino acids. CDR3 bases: TGTGCCAGCAGTATTAGCGGAAGCTCCTACAATGAGCAGTTCTTC. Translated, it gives CASSISGSSYNEQFF.

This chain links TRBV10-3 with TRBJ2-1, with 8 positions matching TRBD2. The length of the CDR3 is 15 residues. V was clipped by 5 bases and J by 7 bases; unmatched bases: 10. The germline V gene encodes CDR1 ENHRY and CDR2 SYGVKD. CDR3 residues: CAISSLSGSKNEQFF. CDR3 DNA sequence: TGTGCCATCAGTTCCTTAAGCGGGAGCAAAAATGAGCAGTTCTTC.

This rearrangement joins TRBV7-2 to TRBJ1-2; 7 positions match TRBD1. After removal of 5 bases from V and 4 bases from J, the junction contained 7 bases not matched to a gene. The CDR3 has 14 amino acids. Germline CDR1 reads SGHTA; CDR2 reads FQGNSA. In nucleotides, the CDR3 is TGTGCCAGCAGCACTCACAGGGGCTCCTATGGCTACACCTTC. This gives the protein CASSTHRGSYGYTF.

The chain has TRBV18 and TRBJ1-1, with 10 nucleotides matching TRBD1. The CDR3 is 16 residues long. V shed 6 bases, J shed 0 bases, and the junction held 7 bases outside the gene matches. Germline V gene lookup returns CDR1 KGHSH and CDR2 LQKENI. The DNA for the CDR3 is TGTGCCAGCTCCCAGAGGACAGGGGGGCTGAACACTGAAGCTTTCTTT. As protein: CASSQRTGGLNTEAFF.

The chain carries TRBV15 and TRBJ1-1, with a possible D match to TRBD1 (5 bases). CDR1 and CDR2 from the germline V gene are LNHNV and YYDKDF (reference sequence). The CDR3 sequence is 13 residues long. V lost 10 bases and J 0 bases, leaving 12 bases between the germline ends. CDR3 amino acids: CAIQGGMNTEAFF. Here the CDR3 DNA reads TGTGCCATCCAGGGAGGAATGAACACTGAAGCTTTCTTT.

CDR3 protein: CASSSQLNQPQHF. For the CDR3, the DNA is TGTGCCAGCAGTTCACAGCTGAATCAGCCCCAGCATTTT. The rearrangement uses TRBV27 and TRBJ1-5; D remains ambiguous. CDR1 is MNHEY and CDR2 is SMNVEV in the germline V gene (reference sequence). V was shortened by 4 bases and J by 4 bases, with 8 bases between the two germline ends. This CDR3 is 13 amino acids long.

The CDR3 DNA reads TGTGCCAGCAGCTTGAGATCTCCATATTCCGCCGGGGAGCTGTTTTTT. It is translated as CASSLRSPYSAGELFF. The rearrangement joins TRBV11-2 to TRBJ2-2; no clear D gene. This CDR3 has 16 residues. CDR1 SGHAT and CDR2 FQNNGV come from the germline V gene. V was shortened by 3 bases and J by 6 bases, with 17 bases between the two germline ends.

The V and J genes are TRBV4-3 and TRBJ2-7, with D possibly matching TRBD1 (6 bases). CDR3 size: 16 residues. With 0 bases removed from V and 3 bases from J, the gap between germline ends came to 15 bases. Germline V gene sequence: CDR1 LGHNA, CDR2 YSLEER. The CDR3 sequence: CASSQEVQGPYYEQYF. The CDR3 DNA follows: TGCGCCAGCAGCCAAGAGGTTCAGGGGCCTTACTACGAGCAGTACTTC.

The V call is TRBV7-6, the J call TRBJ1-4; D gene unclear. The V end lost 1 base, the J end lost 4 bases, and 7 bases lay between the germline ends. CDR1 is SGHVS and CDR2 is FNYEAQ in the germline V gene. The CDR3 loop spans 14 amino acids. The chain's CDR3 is CASSLESDNEKLFF. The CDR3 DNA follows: TGTGCCAGCAGCTTAGAGTCAGATAATGAAAAACTGTTTTTT.

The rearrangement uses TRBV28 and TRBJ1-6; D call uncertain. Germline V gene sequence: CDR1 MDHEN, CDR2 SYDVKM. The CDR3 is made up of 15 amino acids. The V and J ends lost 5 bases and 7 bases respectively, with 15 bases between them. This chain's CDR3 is CASSLHGVRNSPLHF. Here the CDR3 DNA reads TGTGCCAGCAGTCTCCACGGGGTTCGGAATTCACCCCTCCACTTT.

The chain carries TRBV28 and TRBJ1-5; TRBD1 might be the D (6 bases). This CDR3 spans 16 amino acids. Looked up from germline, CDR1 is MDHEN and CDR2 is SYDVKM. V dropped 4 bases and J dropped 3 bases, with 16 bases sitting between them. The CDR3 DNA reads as TGTGCCAGCAGTTCGACCCAGACAGGCTACAATCAGCCCCAGCATTTT. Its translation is CASSSTQTGYNQPQHF.

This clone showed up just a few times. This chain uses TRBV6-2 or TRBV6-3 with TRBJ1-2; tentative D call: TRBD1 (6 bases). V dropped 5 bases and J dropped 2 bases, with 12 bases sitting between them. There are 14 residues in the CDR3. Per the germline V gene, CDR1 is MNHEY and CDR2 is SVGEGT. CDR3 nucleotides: TGTGCCAGCAGTACCCAGACAGGCAACTATGGCTACACCTTC. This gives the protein CASSTQTGNYGYTF.

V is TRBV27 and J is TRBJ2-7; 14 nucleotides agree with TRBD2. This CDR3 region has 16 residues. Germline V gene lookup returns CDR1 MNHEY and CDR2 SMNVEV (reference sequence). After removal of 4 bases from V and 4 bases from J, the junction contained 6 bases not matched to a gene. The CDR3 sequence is CASSSGTSGRSYEQYF. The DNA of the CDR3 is TGTGCCAGCAGTTCCGGGACTAGCGGGAGATCTTACGAGCAGTACTTC.

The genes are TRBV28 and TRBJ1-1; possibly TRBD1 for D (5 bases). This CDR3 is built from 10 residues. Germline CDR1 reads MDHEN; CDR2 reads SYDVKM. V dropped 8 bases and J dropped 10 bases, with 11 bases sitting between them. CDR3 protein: CASGRGGAFF. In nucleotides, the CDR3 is TGTGCCAGCGGTAGGGGAGGAGCTTTCTTT.

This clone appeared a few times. The CDR3 sequence: CASSPPGQGTRREQFF. The CDR3 coding sequence is TGTGCCAGCTCACCACCAGGACAGGGGACGAGGCGGGAGCAGTTCTTC. The J gene is TRBJ2-1, the V gene TRBV18; 9 positions agree with TRBD1. V was pared by 0 bases and J by 10 bases, with 10 bases of the junction left unmatched. CDR1 and CDR2 from the germline V gene are KGHSH and LQKENI. This CDR3 is built from 16 residues.

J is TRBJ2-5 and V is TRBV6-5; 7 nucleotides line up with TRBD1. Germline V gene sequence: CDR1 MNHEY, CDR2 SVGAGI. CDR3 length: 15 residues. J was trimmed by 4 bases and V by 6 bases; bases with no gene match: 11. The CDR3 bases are TGTGCCAGCAGCCGCGAGGACAGGTTGGTAGAGACCCAGTACTTC. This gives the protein CASSREDRLVETQYF.